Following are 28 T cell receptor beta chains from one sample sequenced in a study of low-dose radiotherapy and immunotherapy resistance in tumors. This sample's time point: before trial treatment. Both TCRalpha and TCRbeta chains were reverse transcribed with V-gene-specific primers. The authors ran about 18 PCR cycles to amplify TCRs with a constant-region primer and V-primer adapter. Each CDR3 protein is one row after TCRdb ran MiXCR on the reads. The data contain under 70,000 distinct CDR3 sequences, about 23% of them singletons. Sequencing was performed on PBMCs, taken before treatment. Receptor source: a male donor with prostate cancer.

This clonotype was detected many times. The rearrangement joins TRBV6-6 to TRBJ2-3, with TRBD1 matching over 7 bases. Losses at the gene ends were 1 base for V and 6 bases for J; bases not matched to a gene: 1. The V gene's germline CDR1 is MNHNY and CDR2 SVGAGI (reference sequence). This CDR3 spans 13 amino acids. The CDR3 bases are TGTGCCAGCAGTTACTTGACAGGGGATACGCAGTATTTT. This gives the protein CASSYLTGDTQYF.

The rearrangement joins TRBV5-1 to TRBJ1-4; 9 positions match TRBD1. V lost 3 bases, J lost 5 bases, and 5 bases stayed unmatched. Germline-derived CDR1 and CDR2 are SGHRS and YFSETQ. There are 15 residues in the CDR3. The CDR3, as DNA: TGCGCCAGCAGCTGGACCGGGACAGGGAATGAAAAACTGTTTTTT. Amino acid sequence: CASSWTGTGNEKLFF. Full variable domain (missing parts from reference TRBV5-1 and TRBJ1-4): KAGVTQTPRYLIKTRGQQVTLSCSPISGHRSVSWYQQTPGQGLQFLFEYFSETQRNKGNFPGRFSGRQFSNSRSEMNVSTLELGDSALYLCASSWTGTGNEKLFFGSGTQLSVL.

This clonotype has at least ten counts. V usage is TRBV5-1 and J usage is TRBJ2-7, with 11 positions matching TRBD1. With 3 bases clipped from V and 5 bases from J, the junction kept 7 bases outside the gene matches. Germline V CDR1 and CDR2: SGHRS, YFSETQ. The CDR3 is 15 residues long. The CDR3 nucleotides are TGCGCCAGCAGCTCCACGGACAGGGGGCTAAACGAGCAGTACTTC. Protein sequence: CASSSTDRGLNEQYF.

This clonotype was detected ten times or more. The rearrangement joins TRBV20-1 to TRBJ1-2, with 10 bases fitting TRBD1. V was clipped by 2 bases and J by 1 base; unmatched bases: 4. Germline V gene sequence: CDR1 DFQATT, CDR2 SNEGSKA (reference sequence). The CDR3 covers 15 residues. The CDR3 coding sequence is TGCAGTGCTAGACCCGGGACAGGGGTTAACTATGGCTACACCTTC. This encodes CSARPGTGVNYGYTF.

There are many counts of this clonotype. CDR3 nucleotides: TGTGCCACCAGCAGAGAGCCGATTCTATCCTACGAGCAGTACTTC. It encodes CATSREPILSYEQYF. V usage is TRBV15 and J usage is TRBJ2-7; D gene unclear. CDR3 length: 15 amino acids. CDR1 and CDR2 (germline): LNHNV, YYDKDF (reference sequence). V lost 0 bases and J lost 1, with 10 bases in between.

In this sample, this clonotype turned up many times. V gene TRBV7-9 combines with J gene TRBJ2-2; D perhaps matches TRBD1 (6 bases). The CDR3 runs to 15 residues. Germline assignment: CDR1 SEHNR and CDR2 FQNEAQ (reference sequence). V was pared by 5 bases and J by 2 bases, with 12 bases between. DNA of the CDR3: TGTGCCAGCAGCCCCGGACAGTCAAACACCGGGGAGCTGTTTTTT. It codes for CASSPGQSNTGELFF.

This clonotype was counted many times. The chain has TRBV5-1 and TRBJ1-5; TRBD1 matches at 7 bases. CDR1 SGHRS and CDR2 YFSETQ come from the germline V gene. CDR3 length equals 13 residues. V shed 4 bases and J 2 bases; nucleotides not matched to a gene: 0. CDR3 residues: CASSQGGNQPQHF. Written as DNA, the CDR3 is TGCGCCAGCAGCCAGGGGGGCAATCAGCCCCAGCATTTT.

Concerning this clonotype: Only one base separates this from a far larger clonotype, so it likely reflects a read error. The CDR3 here is CASSPTSGQGFNEQYF. The CDR3 DNA is TGTGCCAGTAGTCCGACGTCGGGACAGGGATTCAATGAGCAGTACTTC. The genes are TRBV19 and TRBJ2-5; TRBD1 matches 9 bases. The germline V gene encodes CDR1 LNHDA and CDR2 SQIVND (reference sequence). The V gene end was trimmed by 5 bases and the J gene end by 11 bases; junction bases not matched to a gene: 18. The CDR3 is 16 residues long.

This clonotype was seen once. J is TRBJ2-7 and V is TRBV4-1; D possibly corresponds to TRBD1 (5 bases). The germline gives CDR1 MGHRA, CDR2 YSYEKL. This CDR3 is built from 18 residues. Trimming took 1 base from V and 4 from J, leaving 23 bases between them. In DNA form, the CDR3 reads TGCGCCAGCAGCCAAGTCAATTTCATTGGGCAGGGCTTTTACGAGCAGTACTTC. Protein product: CASSQVNFIGQGFYEQYF.

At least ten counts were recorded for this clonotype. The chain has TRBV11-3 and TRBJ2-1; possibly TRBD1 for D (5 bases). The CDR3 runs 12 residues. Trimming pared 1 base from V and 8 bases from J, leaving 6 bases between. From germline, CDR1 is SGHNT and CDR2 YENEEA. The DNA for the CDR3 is TGTGCCAGCAGCTTAGTAGGGGATGAGCAGTTCTTC. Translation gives CASSLVGDEQFF.

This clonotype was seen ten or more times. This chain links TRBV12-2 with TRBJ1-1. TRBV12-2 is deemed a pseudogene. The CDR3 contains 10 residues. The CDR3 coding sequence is TGTGCAAGTCGCTACACTGAAGCTTTCTTT. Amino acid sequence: CASRYTEAFF.

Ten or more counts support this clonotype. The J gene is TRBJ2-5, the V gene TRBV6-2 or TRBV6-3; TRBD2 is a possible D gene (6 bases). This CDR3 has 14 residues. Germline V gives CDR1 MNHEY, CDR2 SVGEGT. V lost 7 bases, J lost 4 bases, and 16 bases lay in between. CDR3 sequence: CASTNSGLPETQYF. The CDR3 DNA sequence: TGTGCCAGCACCAACTCGGGACTTCCAGAGACCCAGTACTTC.

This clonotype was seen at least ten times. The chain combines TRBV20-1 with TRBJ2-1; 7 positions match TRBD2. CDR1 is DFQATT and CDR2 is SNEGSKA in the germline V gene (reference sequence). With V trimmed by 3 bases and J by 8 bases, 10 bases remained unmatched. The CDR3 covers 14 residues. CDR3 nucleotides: TGCAGTGCTAGCGAGGAGCGGGAAACGTATGAGCAGTTCTTC. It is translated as CSASEERETYEQFF.

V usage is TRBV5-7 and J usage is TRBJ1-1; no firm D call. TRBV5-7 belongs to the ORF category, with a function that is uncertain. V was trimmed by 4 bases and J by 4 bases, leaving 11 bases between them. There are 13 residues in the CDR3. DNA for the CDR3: TGTGCCAGCAGCATGGGTATAGGCACTGAAGCTTTCTTT. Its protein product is CASSMGIGTEAFF.

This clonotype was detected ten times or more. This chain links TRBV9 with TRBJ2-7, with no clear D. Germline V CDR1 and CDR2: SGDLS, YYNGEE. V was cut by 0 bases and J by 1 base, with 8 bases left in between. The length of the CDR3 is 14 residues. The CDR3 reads CASSVDGGSYEQYF. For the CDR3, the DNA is TGTGCCAGCAGCGTAGATGGTGGGTCCTACGAGCAGTACTTC.

The CDR3 here is CASSFATFSPEGSYEQYF. The CDR3 region has the DNA TGTGCCAGCAGTTTCGCGACATTTTCCCCCGAAGGCTCCTACGAGCAGTACTTC. This chain uses TRBV28 with TRBJ2-7; no clear D gene. Trimming took 3 bases from V and 0 from J, leaving 21 bases between them. This CDR3 has 18 residues. Germline lookup yields CDR1 MDHEN and CDR2 SYDVKM.

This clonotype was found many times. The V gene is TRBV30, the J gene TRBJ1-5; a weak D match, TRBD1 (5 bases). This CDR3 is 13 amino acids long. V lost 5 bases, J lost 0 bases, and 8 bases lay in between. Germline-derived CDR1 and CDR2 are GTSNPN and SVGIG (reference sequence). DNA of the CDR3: TGTGCCTGGGGCGGACATAGCAATCAGCCCCAGCATTTT. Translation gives CAWGGHSNQPQHF.

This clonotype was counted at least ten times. The CDR3: CASSFYRLAGVSNEQFF. CDR3 in DNA: TGTGCCAGCAGCTTTTACAGACTAGCGGGAGTGTCCAATGAGCAGTTCTTC. V usage is TRBV5-4 and J usage is TRBJ2-1; TRBD2 aligns across 12 bases. The CDR3 totals 17 residues. The V gene's germline CDR1 is SGHNT and CDR2 YYREEE (reference sequence). V shed 2 bases, J shed 6 bases, and the junction held 9 bases outside the gene matches.

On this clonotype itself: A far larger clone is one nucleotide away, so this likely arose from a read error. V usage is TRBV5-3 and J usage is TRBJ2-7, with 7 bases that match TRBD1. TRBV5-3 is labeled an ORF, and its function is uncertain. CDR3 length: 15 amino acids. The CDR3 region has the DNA TGTGCCAGCAGCTTGGCCCATCTAGGGGGCAATGAGCAGTACTTC. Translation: CASSLAHLGGNEQYF.

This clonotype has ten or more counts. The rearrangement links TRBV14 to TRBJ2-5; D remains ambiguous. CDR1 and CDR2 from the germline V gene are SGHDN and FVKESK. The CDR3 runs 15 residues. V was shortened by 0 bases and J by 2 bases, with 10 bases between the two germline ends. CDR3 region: CASSQDWSVQETQYF. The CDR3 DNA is TGTGCCAGCAGCCAAGATTGGAGTGTTCAAGAGACCCAGTACTTC.

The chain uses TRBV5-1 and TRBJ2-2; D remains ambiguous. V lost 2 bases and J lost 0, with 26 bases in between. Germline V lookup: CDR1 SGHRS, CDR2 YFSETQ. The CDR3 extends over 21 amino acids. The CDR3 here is CASSFLLASGRGPTNTGELFF. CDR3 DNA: TGCGCCAGCAGCTTCCTTTTGGCGTCGGGCCGTGGGCCGACGAACACCGGGGAGCTGTTTTTT.

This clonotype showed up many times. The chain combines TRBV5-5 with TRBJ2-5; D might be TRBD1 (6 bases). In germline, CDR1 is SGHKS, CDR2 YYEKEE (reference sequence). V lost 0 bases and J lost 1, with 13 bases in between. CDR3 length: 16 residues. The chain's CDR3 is CASSLAIRDTQETQYF. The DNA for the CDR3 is TGTGCCAGCAGCTTGGCCATTCGGGACACCCAAGAGACCCAGTACTTC.

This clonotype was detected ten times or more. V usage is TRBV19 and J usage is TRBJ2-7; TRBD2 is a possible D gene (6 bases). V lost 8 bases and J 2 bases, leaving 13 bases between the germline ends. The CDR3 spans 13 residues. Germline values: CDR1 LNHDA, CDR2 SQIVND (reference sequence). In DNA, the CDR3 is TGTGCCAGTGCATCGGGACTTGCCTACGAGCAGTACTTC. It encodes CASASGLAYEQYF.

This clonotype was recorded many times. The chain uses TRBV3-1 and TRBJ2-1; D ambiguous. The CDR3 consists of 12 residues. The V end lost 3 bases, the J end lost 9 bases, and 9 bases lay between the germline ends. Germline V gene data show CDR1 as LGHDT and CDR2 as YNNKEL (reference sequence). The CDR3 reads CASSQSGREQFF. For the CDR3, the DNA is TGTGCCAGCAGCCAGTCGGGCCGTGAGCAGTTCTTC.

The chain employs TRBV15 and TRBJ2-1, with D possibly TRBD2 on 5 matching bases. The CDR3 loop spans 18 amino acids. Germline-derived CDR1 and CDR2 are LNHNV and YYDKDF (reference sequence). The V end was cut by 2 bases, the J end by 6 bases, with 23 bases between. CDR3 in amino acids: CATSRKAVGGLSTNEQFF. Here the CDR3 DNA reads TGTGCCACCAGCAGAAAGGCAGTTGGCGGGCTTTCGACCAATGAGCAGTTCTTC.

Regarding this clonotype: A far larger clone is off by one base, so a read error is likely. The CDR3 bases are TGTGCCAGCACCCCTAGCGGGATGCCTTTTAATGAGCAGTTCTTC. It yields the protein CASTPSGMPFNEQFF. The chain combines TRBV27 with TRBJ2-1; TRBD2 agrees at 9 bases. This CDR3 is built from 15 residues. The germline CDR1 and CDR2 sequences are MNHEY and SMNVEV (reference sequence). V lost 7 bases, J lost 7 bases, and 11 bases stayed unmatched.

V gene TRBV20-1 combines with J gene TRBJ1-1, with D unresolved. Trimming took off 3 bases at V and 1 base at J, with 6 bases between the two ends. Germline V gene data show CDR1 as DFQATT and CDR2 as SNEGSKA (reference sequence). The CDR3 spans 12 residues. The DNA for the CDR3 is TGCAGTGCTAGTTGGCCGAACACTGAAGCTTTCTTT. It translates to CSASWPNTEAFF.

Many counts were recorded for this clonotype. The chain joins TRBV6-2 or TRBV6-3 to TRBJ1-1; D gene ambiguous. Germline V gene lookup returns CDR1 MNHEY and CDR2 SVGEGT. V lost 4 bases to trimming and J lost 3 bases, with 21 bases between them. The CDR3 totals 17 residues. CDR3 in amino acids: CASSSREGRVRDTEAFF. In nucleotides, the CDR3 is TGTGCCAGCAGTTCCCGTGAGGGTAGGGTTCGGGACACTGAAGCTTTCTTT.